Below, one TCR beta chain is given with its context. The sample originates from a study of a mutant IDH1 vaccine in newly diagnosed glioma. From germline, CDR1 is MGHDK and CDR2 SYGVNS. Trimming took off 2 bases at V and 5 bases at J, with 10 bases between the two ends. The CDR3 has 15 residues. Time point of the sample: baseline, week 1 (first vaccination visit). The treatment: pre-vaccination baseline after standard-of-care therapy. Some clones are missing from TCRdb's copy, which holds only in-frame ones; the method was immunoSEQ multiplex PCR. The sample shows tens of thousands of clones, over 70% of them seen only once.

This TCR was recovered from a man aged 25-45 years with glioma. The chain combines TRBV25-1 with TRBJ1-6, with a possible D match to TRBD1 (6 bases). Sequences were derived from PBMCs, sampled from a glioma patient treated with radiotherapy, temozolomide or both. CDR3 region: CASSETGWHNSPLHF. The CDR3 DNA reads as TGTGCCAGCAGTGAAACAGGGTGGCATAATTCACCCCTCCACTTT.